This TCR beta chain is from a study of lymphopenia after photon versus proton radiotherapy. Study conclusions and caveats: Only patients who died were analyzed for survival; proton advantage is unproven. After lymphocyte nadir, photon-treated repertoires showed oligoclonal expansion, especially CD8+ Temra. Proton therapy kept repertoires fairly stable, unlike photons, which gained effector/memory cells. Larger post-nadir TCR diversity loss correlated inversely with survival in deceased patients.

Germline V gene data show CDR1 as SGHDT and CDR2 as YYEEEE. V lost 1 base to trimming and J lost 4 bases, with 14 bases between them. The CDR3 has 15 residues. Data came from immunoSEQ multiplex PCR; TCRdb stores just in-frame clones and leaves some out. The sample has about 40,000 clones; more than 70% are singletons. This clone was detected only once. What it binds is not known. The rearrangement joins TRBV5-6 to TRBJ1-2, with D perhaps TRBD1 (6 bases). The receptor's source is a woman between 65 and 79 years old with pancreatic cancer. Some clones in this sample may be carry-over from other donors' samples. This specimen consisted of peripheral blood, obtained from a patient treated with proton-based radiotherapy. The CDR3: CASSLFGGDGYGYTF. CDR3 sequence (DNA): TGTGCCAGCAGCTTGTTCGGGGGCGACGGCTATGGCTACACCTTC.